This is a list of T cell receptor beta chains from one sample in a study of blood T cell repertoires in COVID-19. The assay was immunoSEQ multiplex PCR, and TCRdb's table has in-frame clones only and misses some. The sample contains about 59,000 clones, roughly 80% of which appear only once. Material: peripheral blood. All receptors derive from a human donor in a cohort sampled during active COVID-19. The CDR3 runs from the conserved cysteine through the conserved F or W. D genes are given only for firm matches. Clone sizes are given selectively: once, few, many, or a class where the clone is expanded.

cdr3_aa,cdr3_nt,v_call,j_call,cdr3_length,clone_size,d_call
CASRTSGYNEQFF,TGTGCCAGCCGGACTAGCGGTTACAATGAGCAGTTCTTC,TRBV25-1,TRBJ2-1,13,few,TRBD2
CASTSPGAGIGEQYF,TGTGCCAGCACCTCCCCTGGGGCGGGAATCGGCGAGCAGTACTTC,TRBV5-4,TRBJ2-7,15,.,.
CASSQVRSASDTQYF,TGCGCCAGCAGCCAAGTTAGGAGCGCCTCAGATACGCAGTATTTT,TRBV4-1,TRBJ2-3,15,.,.
CASSPRTANTEAFF,TGTGCCAGCTCACCTAGGACAGCGAACACTGAAGCTTTCTTT,TRBV18,TRBJ1-1,14,.,.
CASSLASGIGNIQYF,TGTGCCAGCAGCTTAGCTAGCGGGATCGGAAACATTCAGTACTTC,TRBV7-9,TRBJ2-4,15,.,TRBD2
CASSLSASGSTYEQYF,TGTGCCAGCAGCTTGTCGGCTAGCGGGAGTACCTACGAGCAGTACTTC,TRBV5-5,TRBJ2-7,16,.,TRBD2
CASSSRTDNTEAFF,TGTGCCAGCTCATCGCGGACAGACAACACTGAAGCTTTCTTT,TRBV18,TRBJ1-1,14,.,.
CASSIDIADTQYF,TGTGCCAGTAGTATAGATATCGCAGATACGCAGTATTTT,TRBV19,TRBJ2-3,13,.,.
CASSLMGQGSSYEQYF,TGTGCCAGCAGTTTAATGGGACAGGGCAGCTCCTACGAGCAGTACTTC,TRBV28,TRBJ2-7,16,.,TRBD1
CASSPGGSNSYEQYF,TGTGCCAGCAGCCCCGGCGGGAGTAACTCCTACGAGCAGTACTTC,TRBV7-8,TRBJ2-7,15,.,TRBD2
CASMGEGGIYEQYF,TGTGCCAGCATGGGGGAGGGTGGGATCTACGAGCAGTACTTC,TRBV6-5,TRBJ2-7,14,.,TRBD2
CASSGGPGRERTDTQYF,TGTGCCAGCAGCGGCGGCCCGGGGCGGGAGCGGACAGATACGCAGTATTTT,TRBV9,TRBJ2-3,17,.,TRBD2
CASSLVGDSYEQYF,TGCGCCAGCAGCTTGGTCGGGGACTCCTACGAGCAGTACTTC,TRBV5-1,TRBJ2-7,14,.,.
CASSEPLPGGRETQYF,TGTGCCAGCAGTGAACCCCTCCCGGGAGGGAGAGAGACCCAGTACTTC,TRBV25-1,TRBJ2-5,16,.,TRBD2
CASSQDRGGREQYF,TGCGCCAGCAGCCAAGATCGCGGAGGACGCGAGCAGTACTTC,TRBV4-1,TRBJ2-7,14,.,.
CASSGGQNNEQFF,TGTGCCAGCAGCGGGGGACAGAACAATGAGCAGTTCTTC,TRBV12-1,TRBJ2-1,13,.,.
CATKGLDTEAFF,TGTGCCACCAAGGGGTTGGACACTGAAGCTTTCTTT,TRBV24-1,TRBJ1-1,12,once,.
CATSRWAGRYEQYF,TGTGCCACCAGCCGGTGGGCAGGCCGCTACGAGCAGTACTTC,TRBV15,TRBJ2-7,14,few,.
CASSFEWRNSPLHF,TGTGCCAGCAGCTTCGAGTGGAGAAATTCACCCCTCCACTTT,TRBV7-2,TRBJ1-6,14,.,.
CASSLGPTGGAADTQYF,TGCGCCAGCAGCTTAGGACCTACAGGGGGCGCGGCAGATACGCAGTATTTT,TRBV5-1,TRBJ2-3,17,.,TRBD1
CASSLTEAYEQYF,TGTGCCAGCAGCCTGACAGAGGCCTACGAGCAGTACTTC,TRBV3-1/TRBV3-2,TRBJ2-7,13,.,.
CASSHRVGEKLFF,TGTGCCAGCAGTCACAGGGTCGGTGAAAAACTGTTTTTT,TRBV27,TRBJ1-4,13,.,.
CASNPRSSYNSPLHF,TGTGCCAGCAACCCAAGGAGCTCCTATAATTCACCCCTCCACTTT,TRBV28,TRBJ1-6,15,.,.
CASSLPRQGTEQFF,TGTGCCAGCAGCTTACCCCGACAGGGTACTGAGCAGTTCTTC,TRBV7-6,TRBJ2-1,14,.,TRBD1
CASSQGDRHQPQHF,TGTGCCAGCAGCCAAGGGGACAGACATCAGCCCCAGCATTTT,TRBV3-1/TRBV3-2,TRBJ1-5,14,once,TRBD1
CAISESTQGNNQQFF,TGTGCCATCAGTGAGTCGACTCAGGGGAATAACCAGCAGTTCTTC,TRBV10-3,TRBJ2-1,15,.,.
CASSQESGLAVTDTQYF,TGTGCCAGCAGCCAAGAATCAGGACTAGCCGTCACAGATACGCAGTATTTT,TRBV4-2,TRBJ2-3,17,.,TRBD2
CASSFRDRVSNQPQHF,TGTGCCAGCAGTTTCCGGGACAGGGTCAGCAATCAGCCCCAGCATTTT,TRBV28,TRBJ1-5,16,.,TRBD1
CASSPDSSYEQYF,TGTGCCAGCAGCCCGGACAGTAGCTACGAGCAGTACTTC,TRBV11-2,TRBJ2-7,13,.,.
CASSLEPGYNEQFF,TGTGCCAGCAGCTTGGAGCCGGGTTACAATGAGCAGTTCTTC,TRBV5-4,TRBJ2-1,14,.,.
CASSLAGGPGVNTQYF,TGTGCCAGCAGTTTAGCGGGAGGGCCGGGGGTAAATACGCAGTATTTT,TRBV28,TRBJ2-3,16,.,TRBD2
CASSLEKSTDTQYF,TGTGCCAGCAGTCTAGAAAAGAGTACAGATACGCAGTATTTT,TRBV28,TRBJ2-3,14,once,.
CASSQAGVSGSRPWLETQYF,TGTGCCAGCAGCCAAGCGGGAGTCAGCGGGAGTCGGCCGTGGTTGGAGACCCAGTACTTC,TRBV14,TRBJ2-5,20,.,TRBD2
CASSYSDEQYF,TGTGCCAGCAGTTATAGTGACGAGCAGTACTTC,TRBV6-2/TRBV6-3,TRBJ2-7,11,.,.
CASSRGGPFSYNEQFF,TGTGCCAGCAGCAGAGGAGGACCTTTCTCCTACAATGAGCAGTTCTTC,TRBV6-2/TRBV6-3,TRBJ2-1,16,.,.
CASSHRTSGRAWSYNEQFF,TGTGCCAGCAGTCACCGGACTAGCGGGAGGGCCTGGTCCTACAATGAGCAGTTCTTC,TRBV27,TRBJ2-1,19,.,TRBD2
CASRTEASGSPQETQYF,TGTGCCAGCAGGACGGAGGCTAGCGGGTCGCCCCAAGAGACCCAGTACTTC,TRBV28,TRBJ2-5,17,.,TRBD2
CSVEFSRYEQYF,TGCAGCGTTGAGTTTAGCCGCTACGAGCAGTACTTC,TRBV29-1,TRBJ2-7,12,.,.
CASSVGQYYGYTF,TGTGCCAGCAGCGTAGGCCAGTACTATGGCTACACCTTC,TRBV9,TRBJ1-2,13,.,.
CATSRTRDRFYEQYF,TGTGCCACCAGCAGGACTCGGGACAGATTCTACGAGCAGTACTTC,TRBV15,TRBJ2-7,15,.,TRBD1
CASSSRQGDNQPQHF,TGTGCCAGCAGTTCCAGACAGGGGGATAATCAGCCCCAGCATTTT,TRBV28,TRBJ1-5,15,once,TRBD1
CASSQAGGEFTDTQYF,TGTGCCAGCAGCCAAGCCGGAGGGGAGTTCACAGATACGCAGTATTTT,TRBV3-1/TRBV3-2,TRBJ2-3,16,.,.
CASSQPTTPYEQYF,TGTGCCAGCAGCCAACCGACTACCCCCTACGAGCAGTACTTC,TRBV3-1/TRBV3-2,TRBJ2-7,14,.,.
CASSQFTRGAGEVPQYF,TGTGCCAGCAGCCAATTCACCCGGGGAGCGGGAGAGGTCCCCCAGTACTTC,TRBV7-8,TRBJ2-5,17,.,TRBD2
CASSFFTGTRTGELFF,TGTGCCAGCAGTTTCTTCACCGGGACTAGGACCGGGGAGCTGTTTTTT,TRBV6-2/TRBV6-3,TRBJ2-2,16,.,TRBD2
CASSFGGSSTDTQYF,TGTGCCAGCAGTTTTGGCGGCTCCAGCACAGATACGCAGTATTTT,TRBV25-1,TRBJ2-3,15,.,.
CASIQGGNQPQHF,TGTGCCAGCATCCAGGGAGGGAATCAGCCCCAGCATTTT,TRBV28,TRBJ1-5,13,.,.
CSVAGTSGYNEQFF,TGCAGCGTCGCCGGGACTAGCGGCTACAATGAGCAGTTCTTC,TRBV29-1,TRBJ2-1,14,.,TRBD2